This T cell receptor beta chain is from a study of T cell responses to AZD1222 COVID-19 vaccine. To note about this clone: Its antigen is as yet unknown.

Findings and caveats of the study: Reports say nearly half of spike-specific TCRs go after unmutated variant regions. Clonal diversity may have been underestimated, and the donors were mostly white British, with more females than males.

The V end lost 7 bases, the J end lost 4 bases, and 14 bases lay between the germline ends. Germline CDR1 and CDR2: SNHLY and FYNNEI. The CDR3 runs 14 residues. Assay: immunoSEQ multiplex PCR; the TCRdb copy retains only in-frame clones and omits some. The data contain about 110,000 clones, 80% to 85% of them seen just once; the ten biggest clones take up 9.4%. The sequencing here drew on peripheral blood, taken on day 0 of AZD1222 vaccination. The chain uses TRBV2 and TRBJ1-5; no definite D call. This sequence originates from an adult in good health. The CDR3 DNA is TGTGCCAGCAACCAGAGGCCGGGGAATCAGCCCCAGCATTTT. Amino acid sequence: CASNQRPGNQPQHF.